Shown below are 14 T cell receptor beta chains from a single sample sequenced in a study of blood T cells in healthy people across ages. Through a sample-barcoded 5' primer and a J-beta primer mix, a second PCR was run for roughly 7 to 11 cycles. MiXCR was run by TCRdb on the 5' RACE reads, yielding one entry per CDR3 protein. The table records about 1.5 million distinct CDR3 sequences, approximately 43% of them present only once. Sequencing was carried out using blood. These receptors came from a woman younger than 35 in good health.

V is TRBV6-2 or TRBV6-3 and J is TRBJ2-1; 12 nucleotides line up with TRBD1. In germline, CDR1 is MNHEY, CDR2 SVGEGT. This CDR3 contains 19 residues. With V trimmed by 3 bases and J by 4 bases, 13 bases remained unmatched. The CDR3 region is CASSYPEVLGQGAYNEQFF. The DNA for the CDR3 is TGTGCCAGCAGTTATCCTGAGGTCCTGGGACAGGGGGCTTACAATGAGCAGTTCTTC.

DNA for the CDR3: TGCGCCAGCAGCTTGGAGGGGACAGGGGCGCGCAATGAGCAGTTCTTC. This sequence encodes CASSLEGTGARNEQFF. The chain uses TRBV5-1 and TRBJ2-1; 10 bases align to TRBD1. Trimming removed 0 bases from V and 6 bases from J; junction bases left unmatched: 6. The CDR3 consists of 16 residues. Germline-derived CDR1 and CDR2 are SGHRS and YFSETQ. Full variable domain (missing parts from reference TRBV5-1 and TRBJ2-1): KAGVTQTPRYLIKTRGQQVTLSCSPISGHRSVSWYQQTPGQGLQFLFEYFSETQRNKGNFPGRFSGRQFSNSRSEMNVSTLELGDSALYLCASSLEGTGARNEQFFGPGTRLTVL.

There are many counts of this clonotype. The chain uses TRBV4-2 and TRBJ2-3; the match to TRBD2 covers 14 bases. This CDR3 is built from 20 residues. The trim removed 7 bases at V and 0 bases at J, leaving 15 bases unmatched. Germline CDR1 reads LGHNA; CDR2 reads YNFKEQ. The CDR3 nucleotides are TGTGCCAGCAAGAAGTTGACCGGGACTAGCGGGAGATGGAGCACAGATACGCAGTATTTT. The encoded protein is CASKKLTGTSGRWSTDTQYF.

This clonotype was found a few times. The chain joins TRBV4-1 to TRBJ1-2; D not certain. Germline CDR1 and CDR2: MGHRA and YSYEKL. Trimming stripped 0 bases from V and 5 bases from J, with 19 bases between. The CDR3 runs to 17 residues. The chain's CDR3 is CASSQDGLGRLGYGYTF. For the CDR3, the DNA is TGCGCCAGCAGCCAAGATGGGCTCGGTAGATTAGGATATGGCTACACCTTC.

This rearrangement joins TRBV6-6 to TRBJ2-7; D gene ambiguous. Looked up from germline, CDR1 is MNHNY and CDR2 is SVGAGI (reference sequence). CDR3 size: 11 residues. V dropped 5 bases and J dropped 7 bases, with 9 bases sitting between them. In DNA form, the CDR3 reads TGTGCCAGCAGTACGCAAAGGGAGCAGTACTTC. It translates to CASSTQREQYF.

There are many counts of this clonotype. The chain combines TRBV6-1 with TRBJ2-5; possibly TRBD2 for D (5 bases). V was trimmed by 4 bases and J by 5 bases, leaving 20 bases between them. The CDR3 covers 16 residues. The germline V gene has CDR1 MNHNS and CDR2 SASEGT. CDR3 DNA sequence: TGTGCCAGCAGTGCCTCCCTTGGGGTTTGGAGGGAGACCCAGTACTTC. Its protein product is CASSASLGVWRETQYF.

This clonotype occurred once. One end of the junction varies from germline; a read error may be responsible. The rearrangement uses TRBV6-5 and TRBJ2-7; 8 positions match TRBD1. Germline CDR1 is MNHEY and CDR2 is SVGAGI. This CDR3 is 14 amino acids long. The CDR3 coding sequence is TGCGCCAGCAGCCAGGGGGCGGGTGTGGACGAGCAGTACTTC. This encodes CASSQGAGVDEQYF.

The chain combines TRBV20-1 with TRBJ1-2, with D perhaps matching TRBD1 (5 bases). The germline V gene encodes CDR1 DFQATT and CDR2 SNEGSKA (reference sequence). V lost 3 bases to trimming and J lost 8 bases, with 7 bases between them. The CDR3 is 10 amino acids. CDR3 in DNA: TGCAGTGCTAGCCGGGACGGCTACACCTTC. This sequence encodes CSASRDGYTF.

The V gene is TRBV12-3 or TRBV12-4, the J gene TRBJ2-5; D is undetermined. The CDR3 is made up of 13 amino acids. The V and J ends lost 5 bases and 11 bases respectively, with 18 bases between them. Here the CDR3 DNA reads TGTGCCAGCAGTCCCCGGGTTGACCCTGAGCAGTACTTC. Translation gives CASSPRVDPEQYF.

This clonotype was detected only a few times. The chain uses TRBV7-9 and TRBJ2-7; D is perhaps TRBD2 (5 bases). With 2 bases removed from V and 3 bases from J, the gap between germline ends came to 11 bases. The CDR3 extends over 14 amino acids. Germline values: CDR1 SEHNR, CDR2 FQNEAQ (reference sequence). The CDR3 DNA sequence: TGTGCCAGCAGCTTAATGGACGGGGTCTACGAGCAGTACTTC. Amino acid sequence: CASSLMDGVYEQYF.

The table lists this clonotype with a few counts. The V and J genes are TRBV20-1 and TRBJ1-1; D is unresolved. Germline loops: CDR1 DFQATT, CDR2 SNEGSKA (reference sequence). The germline V and J ends were trimmed by 4 bases and 3 bases, with 3 bases remaining between them. The CDR3 extends over 10 amino acids. CDR3 DNA: TGCAGTGCTACGCACACTGAAGCTTTCTTT. It specifies CSATHTEAFF.

The chain couples TRBV27 to TRBJ2-2; 9 bases align to TRBD2. Germline loops: CDR1 MNHEY, CDR2 SMNVEV (reference sequence). The V segment lost 5 bases and the J segment 5 bases; nucleotides outside the gene matches: 9. The CDR3 totals 16 residues. CDR3 loop: CASSPLSGGKTGELFF. CDR3 sequence (DNA): TGTGCCAGCAGTCCCCTTAGCGGGGGAAAGACCGGGGAGCTGTTTTTT.

This chain joins TRBV4-3 and TRBJ2-1; 8 bases are shared with TRBD2. CDR1 and CDR2 (germline): LGHNA, YSLEER. Trimming cost V 0 bases and J 6 bases; bases outside gene matches: 13. The CDR3 extends over 18 amino acids. The CDR3: CASSQDRSGRGSRNEQFF. The CDR3 DNA follows: TGCGCCAGCAGCCAAGACCGTTCCGGGAGGGGGAGCCGCAATGAGCAGTTCTTC.

This clonotype has a count of ten or more. The rearrangement joins TRBV20-1 to TRBJ1-5; 7 bases match TRBD1. This CDR3 has 18 residues. Per the germline V gene, CDR1 is DFQATT and CDR2 is SNEGSKA (reference sequence). V was pared by 0 bases and J by 6 bases, with 17 bases of the junction left unmatched. The CDR3 protein is CSARDPWAGGVVGQPQHF. Here the CDR3 DNA reads TGCAGTGCTAGAGACCCCTGGGCAGGGGGGGTGGTGGGTCAGCCCCAGCATTTT.